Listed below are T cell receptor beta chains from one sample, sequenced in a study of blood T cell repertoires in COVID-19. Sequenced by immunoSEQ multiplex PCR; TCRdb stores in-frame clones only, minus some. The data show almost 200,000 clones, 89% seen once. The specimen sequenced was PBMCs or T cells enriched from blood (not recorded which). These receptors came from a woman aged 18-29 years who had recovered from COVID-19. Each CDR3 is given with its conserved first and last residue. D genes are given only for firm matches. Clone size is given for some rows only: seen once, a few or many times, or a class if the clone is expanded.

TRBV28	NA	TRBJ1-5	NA	TGTGCCTCGTTTGGGGGGGAGGGCAATCAGCCCCAGCATTTT	CASFGGEGNQPQHF
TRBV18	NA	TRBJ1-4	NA	TGTGCCAGCTCACCAGGGCAGGGAGGAGAAAAACTGTTTTTT	CASSPGQGGEKLFF
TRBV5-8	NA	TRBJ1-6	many	TGTGCCAGCAGCTTAAAACAGGGAAAATCACCCCTCCACTTT	CASSLKQGKSPLHF
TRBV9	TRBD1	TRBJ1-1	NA	TGTGCCAGCAGCCCTTGGGACAGGGGTAACGTAGGAGCTTTCTTT	CASSPWDRGNVGAFF
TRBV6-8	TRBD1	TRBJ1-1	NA	TGTGCCAGCAGTTACTCCTCCCAGGGGGGCACTGAAGCTTTCTTT	CASSYSSQGGTEAFF
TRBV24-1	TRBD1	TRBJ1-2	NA	TGTGCCACCAGTGATTTATTCGACAGGGATGATGGCTACACCTTC	CATSDLFDRDDGYTF
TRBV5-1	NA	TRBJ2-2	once	TGCGCCAGCAGCTGGGGCGGTGGTGCGAACACCGGGGAGCTGTTTTTT	CASSWGGGANTGELFF
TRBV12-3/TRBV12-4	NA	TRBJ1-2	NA	TGTGCCAGCAGTACTATACAGGGTAGTGGCTACACCTTC	CASSTIQGSGYTF
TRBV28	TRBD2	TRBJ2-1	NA	TGTGCCAGCAGCATATTGCGGGGGGGCATTTGGTTCTTC	CASSILRGGIWFF
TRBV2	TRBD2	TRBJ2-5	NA	TGTGCCAGCGGTGCCGGGACTAGCTCACAAGAGACCCAGTACTTC	CASGAGTSSQETQYF
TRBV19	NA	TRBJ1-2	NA	TGTGCCAGTAGTATAGAAGGCAGGAACTATGGCTACACCTTC	CASSIEGRNYGYTF
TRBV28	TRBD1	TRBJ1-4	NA	TGTGCCAGCAGTTATTCGGGGACAGGCAGTGAAAAACTGTTTTTT	CASSYSGTGSEKLFF
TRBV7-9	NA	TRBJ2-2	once	TGTGCCAGCAGCTTAATGGGCAGGGCCACCGGGGAGCTGTTTTTT	CASSLMGRATGELFF
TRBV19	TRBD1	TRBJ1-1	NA	TGTGCCAGCTACGGACCAGGGGGCAAGAACACTGAAGCTTTCTTT	CASYGPGGKNTEAFF
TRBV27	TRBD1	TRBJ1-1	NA	TGTGCCAGCAGGCGGACAGGGGCGAACACTGAAGCTTTCTTT	CASRRTGANTEAFF
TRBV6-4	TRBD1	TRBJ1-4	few	TGTGCCAGCAGTGAAGGGACAGGTCGGGAAAAACTGTTTTTT	CASSEGTGREKLFF
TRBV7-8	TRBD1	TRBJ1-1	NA	TGTGCCAGCAGCGCAGACAGGGGAGAGCGATTGACTGAAGCTTTCTTT	CASSADRGERLTEAFF
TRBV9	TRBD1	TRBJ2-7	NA	TGTGCCAGCAGCGTCGACAGGGTGACCGAGCAGTACTTC	CASSVDRVTEQYF
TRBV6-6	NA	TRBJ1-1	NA	TGTGCCAGCAGTTACGAGCGTGGTGAAGCTTTCTTT	CASSYERGEAFF
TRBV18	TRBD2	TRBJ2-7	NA	TGTGCCAGCTCACACGACGGGGGGGGCTACGAGCAGTACTTC	CASSHDGGGYEQYF
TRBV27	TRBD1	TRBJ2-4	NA	TGTGCCAGCCTGACAGGGGCCCTAGCCAAAAACATTCAGTACTTC	CASLTGALAKNIQYF
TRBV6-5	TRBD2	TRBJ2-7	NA	TGTGCCAGCAGCCGGGGACTATTCTCCTACGAGCAGTACTTC	CASSRGLFSYEQYF
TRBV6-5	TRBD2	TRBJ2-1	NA	TGTGCCAGCAGCATGTTAGCGGGGGGCCACTATGAGCAGTTCTTC	CASSMLAGGHYEQFF
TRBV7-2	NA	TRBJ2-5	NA	TGTGCCAGCAGCTTAGAGTACAGGTCGGAGACCCAGTACTTC	CASSLEYRSETQYF
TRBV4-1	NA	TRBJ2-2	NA	TGCGCCAGCAGCCAAGACGTTCGGTCCACCGGGGAGCTGTTTTTT	CASSQDVRSTGELFF
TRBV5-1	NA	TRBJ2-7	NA	TGCGCCAGCAGCTTAGGGGGATACGAGCAGTACTTC	CASSLGGYEQYF
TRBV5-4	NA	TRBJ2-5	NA	TGTGCCAAAAGTCCCGCTGCGGGGAAGCTCCAAGAGACCCAGTACTTC	CAKSPAAGKLQETQYF
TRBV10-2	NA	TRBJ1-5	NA	TGCGCCAGCAGTGTAGGGGGTAGCAATCAGCCCCAGCATTTT	CASSVGGSNQPQHF